This TCR beta chain was captured by sequencing in a study of OX40 agonist ivuxolimab in advanced cancers. Researchers took blood at baseline, on cycle 4 day 1, and on cycle 7 day 1. The method was immunoSEQ multiplex PCR; TCRdb's version includes in-frame clones alone and lacks a portion of them. The sample yields about 29,000 clones, 82% seen once. The germline gives CDR1 SGHTS, CDR2 YDEGEE. Between the trimmed V and J ends, which lost 6 bases and 5 bases, there was a span of 19 bases. The CDR3 extends over 15 amino acids. The chain uses TRBV5-8 and TRBJ2-3; either TRBD1 or TRBD2 may fit D (5 bases each). Here the sequenced sample was CD4+ or CD8+ T cells sorted from blood, taken in a trial of the OX40 agonist ivuxolimab. The receptor's source is an adult with an advanced solid tumor such as melanoma, head and neck, liver or kidney cancer. The CDR3 loop reads CASTLEGLGVDTQYF. Written as DNA, the CDR3 is TGTGCCAGCACGCTCGAGGGCCTAGGGGTAGATACGCAGTATTTT.